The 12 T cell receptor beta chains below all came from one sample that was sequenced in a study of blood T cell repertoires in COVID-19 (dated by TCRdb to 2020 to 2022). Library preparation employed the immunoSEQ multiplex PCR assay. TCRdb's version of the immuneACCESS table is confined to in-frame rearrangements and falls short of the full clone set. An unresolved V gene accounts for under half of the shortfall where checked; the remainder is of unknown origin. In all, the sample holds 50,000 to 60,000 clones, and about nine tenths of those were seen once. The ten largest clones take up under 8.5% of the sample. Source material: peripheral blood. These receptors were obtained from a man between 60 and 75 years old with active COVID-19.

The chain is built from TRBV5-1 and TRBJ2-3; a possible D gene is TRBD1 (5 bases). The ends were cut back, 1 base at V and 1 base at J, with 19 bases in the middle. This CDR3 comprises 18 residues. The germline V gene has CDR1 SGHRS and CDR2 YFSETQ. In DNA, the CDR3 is TGCGCCAGCAGCTTGTCATTGTACGGCCAGGGTGGCACAGATACGCAGTATTTT. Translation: CASSLSLYGQGGTDTQYF.

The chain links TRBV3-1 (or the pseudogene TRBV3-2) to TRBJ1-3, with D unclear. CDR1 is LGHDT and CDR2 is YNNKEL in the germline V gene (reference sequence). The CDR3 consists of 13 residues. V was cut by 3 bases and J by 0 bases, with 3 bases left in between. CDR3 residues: CASSQRSGNTIYF. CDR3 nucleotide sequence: TGTGCCAGCAGCCAGCGCTCTGGAAACACCATATATTTT.

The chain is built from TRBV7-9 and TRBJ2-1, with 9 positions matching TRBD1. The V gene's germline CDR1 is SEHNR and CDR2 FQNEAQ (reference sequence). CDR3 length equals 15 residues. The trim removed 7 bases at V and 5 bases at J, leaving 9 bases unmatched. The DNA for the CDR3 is TGTGCCAGCACCATCGGCGGGACAGGGCACAATGAGCAGTTCTTC. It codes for CASTIGGTGHNEQFF.

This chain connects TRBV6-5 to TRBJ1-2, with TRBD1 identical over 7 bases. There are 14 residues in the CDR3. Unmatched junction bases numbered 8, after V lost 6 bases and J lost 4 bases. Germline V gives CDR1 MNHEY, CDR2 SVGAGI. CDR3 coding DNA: TGTGCCAGCAGCCGCGACAGGGATGGCTATGGCTACACCTTC. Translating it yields CASSRDRDGYGYTF.

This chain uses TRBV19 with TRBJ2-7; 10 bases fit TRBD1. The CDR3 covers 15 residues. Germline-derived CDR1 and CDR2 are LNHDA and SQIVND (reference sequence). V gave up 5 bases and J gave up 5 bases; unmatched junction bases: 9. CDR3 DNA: TGTGCCAGTAGTCAATACCGGGACAGGGGCCACGAGCAGTACTTC. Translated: CASSQYRDRGHEQYF.

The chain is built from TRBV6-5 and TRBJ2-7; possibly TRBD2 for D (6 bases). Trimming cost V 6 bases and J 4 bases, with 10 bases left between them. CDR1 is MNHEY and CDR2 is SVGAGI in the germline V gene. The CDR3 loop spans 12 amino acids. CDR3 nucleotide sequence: TGTGCCAGCAGAAGTAGCGGATACGAGCAGTACTTC. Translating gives CASRSSGYEQYF.

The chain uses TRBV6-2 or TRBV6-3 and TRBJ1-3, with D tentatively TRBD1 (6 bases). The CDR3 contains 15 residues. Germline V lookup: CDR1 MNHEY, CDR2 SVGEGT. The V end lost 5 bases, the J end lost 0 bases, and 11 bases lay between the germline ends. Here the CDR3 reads CASSDGTNSGNTIYF. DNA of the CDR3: TGTGCCAGCAGTGACGGGACAAACTCTGGAAACACCATATATTTT.

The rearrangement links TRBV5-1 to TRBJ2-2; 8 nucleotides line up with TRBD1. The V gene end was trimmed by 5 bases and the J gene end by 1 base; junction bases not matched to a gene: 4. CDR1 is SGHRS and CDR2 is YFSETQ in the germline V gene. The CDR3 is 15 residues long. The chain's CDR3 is CASRTGTGNTGELFF. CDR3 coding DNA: TGCGCCAGCAGAACCGGGACAGGGAACACCGGGGAGCTGTTTTTT. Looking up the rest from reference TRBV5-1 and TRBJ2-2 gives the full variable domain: KAGVTQTPRYLIKTRGQQVTLSCSPISGHRSVSWYQQTPGQGLQFLFEYFSETQRNKGNFPGRFSGRQFSNSRSEMNVSTLELGDSALYLCASRTGTGNTGELFFGEGSRLTVL.

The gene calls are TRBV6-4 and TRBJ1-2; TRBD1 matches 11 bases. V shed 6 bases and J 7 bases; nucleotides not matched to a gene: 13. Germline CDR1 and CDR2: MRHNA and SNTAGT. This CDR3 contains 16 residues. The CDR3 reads CASRTSPGQGVTGYTF. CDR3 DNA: TGTGCCAGCAGAACGAGTCCGGGACAGGGGGTCACTGGCTACACCTTC.

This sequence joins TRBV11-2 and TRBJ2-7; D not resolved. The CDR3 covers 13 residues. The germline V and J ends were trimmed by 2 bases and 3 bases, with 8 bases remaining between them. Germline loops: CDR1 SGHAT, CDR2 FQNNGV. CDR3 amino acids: CASSLYRFYEQYF. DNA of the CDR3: TGTGCCAGCAGCTTATACAGATTCTACGAGCAGTACTTC.

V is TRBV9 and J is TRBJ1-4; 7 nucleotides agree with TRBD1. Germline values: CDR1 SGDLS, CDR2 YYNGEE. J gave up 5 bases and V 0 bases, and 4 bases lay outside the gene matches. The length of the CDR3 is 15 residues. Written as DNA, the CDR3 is TGTGCCAGCAGCGTAGTTCCGGGACAGAATGAAAAACTGTTTTTT. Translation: CASSVVPGQNEKLFF. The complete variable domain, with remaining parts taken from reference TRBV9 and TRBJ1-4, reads DSGVTQTPKHLITATGQRVTLRCSPRSGDLSVYWYQQSLDQGLQFLIQYYNGEERAKGNILERFSAQQFPDLHSELNLSSLELGDSALYFCASSVVPGQNEKLFFGSGTQLSVL.

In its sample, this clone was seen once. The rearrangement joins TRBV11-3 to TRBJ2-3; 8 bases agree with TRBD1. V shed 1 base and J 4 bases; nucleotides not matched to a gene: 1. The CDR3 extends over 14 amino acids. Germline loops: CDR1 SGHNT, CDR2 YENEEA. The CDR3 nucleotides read TGTGCCAGCAGCTTAGGACAGGGGCCAGATACGCAGTATTTT. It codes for CASSLGQGPDTQYF.